This T cell receptor beta chain was profiled in a study of cytomegalovirus exposure and HLA in healthy donors (dated by TCRdb to about 2017). Concerning the study at large: According to a later analysis, one platform produced both the roughly 110 validation repertoires and the 666 repertoires of the first cohort. The study aimed to test whether cataloging public T cell receptors could reveal signatures of past pathogen exposure. A separate validation cohort of over 95 different subjects was used in addition to the roughly 620-subject first cohort. High-throughput TCR immunosequencing, statistical association of individual TCRs with disease status, and machine learning were combined to predict cytomegalovirus infection status.

A remark on this clone: It lacks a known antigen. No base-level quality is on record; no much larger clone is a single base apart.

Libraries came from the immunoSEQ multiplex PCR assay. Per the authors' processing: To diagnose cytomegalovirus status from the catalog of TCR beta chain sequences, a statistical classification framework was built. TCRdb limited this immuneACCESS table to in-frame rearrangements with V and J called. A share of clones is missing; checked studies link under half to unresolved V genes, and the rest is unexplained. V and J calls plus clone size are reproduced from that table; the DNA served to infer D and trimming. The sample yields some 240,000 clones; approximately 82% were counted once. The ten largest make up roughly 5.4% of the sample. Separate from the approximately 700-subject first cohort, the validation cohort of 95 to 150 subjects was the group to which the donors belonged. Results and caveats for the whole study, not just this receptor: In both the original and validation cohorts, the classifier was reported to diagnose cytomegalovirus status with high specificity and sensitivity. The authors suggested that the approach could potentially be extended to other disease states and immunological phenotypes. Most TCR sequences were observed very rarely across donors, whereas some public TCRs were present in many individuals. The study gave a list of some 150 TCR beta chains associated with cytomegalovirus. Subsequent analysis determined that TCRs grouped into clusters in the first cohort also showed a tendency toward co-occurrence across the roughly 130 validation repertoires, and approximately 93% of cluster scores exceeded 0. A later analysis lacked HLA typing for the validation cohort, so it scored co-occurrence in that cohort across all 120 or so repertoires. A few of the identified cytomegalovirus-associated TCR beta chains were confirmed in vitro to be specific for cytomegalovirus antigens.

The receptor comes from a woman aged 18 to 35 in good health and CMV-seronegative. The sample consisted of PBMCs.

In nucleotides, the sequence is TGTGCCATCAGTGAGTCCCGGACAGGGACCTACGAGCAGTACTTC. Protein translation: CAISESRTGTYEQYF. The chain is made from TRBV10-3 and TRBJ2-7; TRBD1 lines up with 8 middle nucleotides. CDR1 and CDR2 are read off the germline V gene as ENHRY and SYGVKD. The CDR3 goes from the cysteine to the phenylalanine over 15 residues. CDR3 DNA is the only sequence kept; it has 45 bases, read in frame from the first base. Germline trimming amounts to 0 bases on V and 2 bases on J, with 3 as the count of junction bases outside the gene matches.